Presented here are 22 T cell receptor beta chains from one specimen sequenced in a study of T cells in Graves' hyperthyroidism and ophthalmopathy. TCR beta CDR3 sequences were amplified from RNA transcripts. Primed by the HTBI set, a first-round RT-PCR was run on the TCR CDR3. TCRdb used MiXCR to reprocess the multiplex PCR reads, holding one entry per CDR3 protein. The table has around 540,000 distinct CDR3 sequences, about 16% seen once. Sequenced: blood. The source of these receptors is a woman between 25 and 40 years old with Graves' ophthalmopathy.

This clonotype was recorded at least ten times. This rearrangement joins TRBV28 to TRBJ2-7; TRBD2 matches at 13 bases. V lost 5 bases to trimming and J lost 5 bases; unmatched junction nucleotides: 9. Germline V gene data show CDR1 as MDHEN and CDR2 as SYDVKM. The CDR3 sequence is 16 residues long. CDR3 nucleotide sequence: TGTGCCAGCAGTGCTGGACTAGCGGGAGAGCGCGACGAGCAGTACTTC. Its translation is CASSAGLAGERDEQYF. The entire variable domain, with the rest obtained from reference TRBV28 and TRBJ2-7, is as follows: DVKVTQSSRYLVKRTGEKVFLECVQDMDHENMFWYRQDPGLGLRLIYFSYDVKMKEKGDIPEGYSVSREKKERFSLILESASTNQTSMYLCASSAGLAGERDEQYFGPGTRLTVT.

The chain is built from TRBV28 and TRBJ1-6; a possible D gene is TRBD1 (5 bases). V was clipped by 4 bases and J by 9 bases, with 13 bases between them. The CDR3 extends over 14 amino acids. The V gene's germline CDR1 is MDHEN and CDR2 SYDVKM. CDR3 protein: CASSSRQRGSPLHF. CDR3 nucleotide sequence: TGTGCCAGCAGTTCCAGACAGAGGGGTTCACCCCTCCACTTT.

As for this clonotype: A much more abundant neighbour one base away suggests this may be a read error. This CDR3 is missing its conserved last phenylalanine or tryptophan, likely due to a read error. The gene calls are TRBV20-1 and TRBJ1-1, with 7 bases aligning to TRBD1. The CDR3 spans 12 residues. Germline CDR1 is DFQATT and CDR2 is SNEGSKA (reference sequence). The junction had 3 bases not matched to a gene; V was cut back by 6 bases and J by 2 bases. The CDR3, as DNA: TGCAGTGCCGGGACAGCCAACACTGAAGCTTTCCTT. This sequence encodes CSAGTANTEAFL.

This clonotype was detected ten times or more. The genes are TRBV7-2 and TRBJ2-1; D tentatively fits TRBD1 or TRBD2 (5 bases each). V was clipped by 0 bases and J by 6 bases, with 18 bases between them. Germline CDR1 is SGHTA and CDR2 is FQGNSA. The length of the CDR3 is 17 residues. This CDR3 reads CASSLAAGARMANEQFF. The CDR3 DNA sequence: TGTGCCAGCAGCTTAGCCGCCGGGGCCCGGATGGCCAATGAGCAGTTCTTC.

In this sample, this clonotype turned up a few times. The chain couples TRBV15 to TRBJ1-1; TRBD1 matches 7 bases. The CDR3 length is 17 residues. CDR1 LNHNV and CDR2 YYDKDF come from the germline V gene (reference sequence). The V segment lost 0 bases and the J segment 4 bases; nucleotides outside the gene matches: 11. The CDR3 spells CATSRDYTGAGATEAFF. In nucleotides, the CDR3 is TGTGCCACCAGCAGAGATTACACAGGGGCGGGGGCCACTGAAGCTTTCTTT.

The chain has TRBV7-9 and TRBJ1-4; D is possibly TRBD1 (6 bases). There are 18 residues in the CDR3. Trimming pared 3 bases from V and 8 bases from J, leaving 25 bases between. In germline, CDR1 is SEHNR, CDR2 FQNEAQ (reference sequence). CDR3 residues: CASSFLLARGRGKEKLFF. The CDR3 DNA follows: TGTGCCAGCAGCTTCCTGCTCGCGAGGGGTAGGGGGAAAGAAAAACTGTTTTTT.

This clonotype was seen only a few times. The rearrangement links TRBV6-5 to TRBJ2-3; perhaps TRBD2 as D (5 bases). The V gene lost 0 bases and the J gene lost 0 bases, with 13 bases spanning the gap. This CDR3 contains 17 residues. CDR1 and CDR2 from the germline V gene are MNHEY and SVGAGI. The CDR3 DNA follows: TGTGCCAGCAGTTACTCGCCCCTAAGCGGCAGCACAGATACGCAGTATTTT. This gives the protein CASSYSPLSGSTDTQYF.

This clonotype was picked up a small number of times. This chain joins TRBV6-2 or TRBV6-3 and TRBJ2-2; possibly TRBD2 for D (6 bases). Germline V gene sequence: CDR1 MNHEY, CDR2 SVGEGT. V lost 3 bases and J lost 5, with 10 bases in between. This CDR3 contains 14 residues. The CDR3 loop reads CASSYRRETGELFF. The CDR3 DNA sequence: TGTGCCAGCAGTTATCGGAGGGAAACCGGGGAGCTGTTTTTT.

This clonotype was detected ten times or more. The gene calls are TRBV7-9 and TRBJ2-1, with D possibly being TRBD1 (6 bases). Trimming took 3 bases from V and 4 from J, leaving 13 bases between them. Looked up from germline, CDR1 is SEHNR and CDR2 is FQNEAQ (reference sequence). This CDR3 region has 15 residues. The CDR3 loop is CASSLSQGSYNEQFF. As DNA, the CDR3 is TGTGCCAGCAGCTTGTCTCAGGGGAGTTACAATGAGCAGTTCTTC.

The count of this clonotype is one. The junction does not match germline at one end; this may be a read error. The chain employs TRBV20-1 and TRBJ2-5; D is unclear. The CDR3 has 10 amino acids. The germline V gene encodes CDR1 DFQATT and CDR2 SNEGSKA (reference sequence). This chain's CDR3 is CSAGRETQHF. The CDR3 DNA is TGCAGTGCTGGGCGAGAGACCCAGCACTTC.

This clonotype was seen a handful of times. V usage is TRBV29-1 and J usage is TRBJ2-7; possibly TRBD1 or TRBD2 for D (5 bases each). The CDR3 runs 13 residues. Trimming pared 4 bases from V and 5 bases from J, leaving 15 bases between. The germline gives CDR1 SQVTM, CDR2 ANQGSEA. The CDR3 protein is CSVVKGSRNEQYF. The CDR3 nucleotides are TGCAGCGTTGTCAAGGGGAGCAGGAACGAGCAGTACTTC.

V is TRBV24-1 and J is TRBJ2-1; 9 bases match TRBD2. Per the germline V gene, CDR1 is KGHDR and CDR2 is SFDVKD. Trimming cost V 4 bases and J 6 bases; bases outside gene matches: 6. CDR3 size: 15 residues. The CDR3 region is CATSDLGTSFNEQFF. The DNA of the CDR3 is TGTGCCACCAGTGACCTAGGGACTAGCTTCAATGAGCAGTTCTTC.

With respect to this clonotype: A read error may produce the germline difference seen at one junction end. The CDR3 reads CSARVRALQRAETQYF. The CDR3 DNA sequence: TGCAGTGCTAGGGTACGGGCACTTCAAAGGGCGGAGACCCAATACTTC. The chain recombines TRBV20-1 with TRBJ2-5; D unresolved. The CDR3 is 16 residues long. The germline V gene has CDR1 DFQATT and CDR2 SNEGSKA (reference sequence).

Ten or more counts support this clonotype. This chain uses TRBV6-2 or TRBV6-3 with TRBJ2-7; no definite D call. CDR3 length: 11 amino acids. Germline CDR1 and CDR2: MNHEY and SVGEGT. V lost 1 base, J lost 5 bases, and 3 bases lay in between. CDR3 bases: TGTGCCAGCAGTTACTTGGACGAGCAGTACTTC. Protein product: CASSYLDEQYF.

This clonotype was picked up a small number of times. J is TRBJ2-4 and V is TRBV7-2, with no clear D. CDR1 and CDR2 from the germline V gene are SGHTA and FQGNSA. V was shortened by 2 bases and J by 6 bases, with 5 bases between the two germline ends. CDR3 length: 12 amino acids. CDR3 coding DNA: TGTGCCAGCAGCTTATTAGGAAACATTCAGTACTTC. Its translation is CASSLLGNIQYF.

This clonotype was picked up a small number of times. Possible read error: a much larger clone is one base away. The chain is built from TRBV28 and TRBJ2-7, with D hard to call. CDR3 length: 11 residues. The germline gives CDR1 MDHEN, CDR2 SYDVKM. The CDR3 DNA follows: TGTGCCAGTAAGTTCCATTACGAGCAGCACTTC. This translates into CASKFHYEQHF.

This clonotype was seen at least ten times. The chain couples TRBV6-2 or TRBV6-3 to TRBJ2-7, with TRBD1 matching 7 bases. V shed 6 bases and J 1 base; nucleotides not matched to a gene: 6. The CDR3 runs to 14 residues. In germline, CDR1 is MNHEY, CDR2 SVGEGT. Written as DNA, the CDR3 is TGTGCCAGCAGCAGAGACAGGGCTTCCTACGAGCAGTACTTC. Its protein product is CASSRDRASYEQYF.

This clonotype was seen repeatedly, ten times or more. CDR3 amino acids: CASRRGPSTDTQYF. In DNA form, the CDR3 reads TGTGCCAGCAGGAGGGGGCCTAGCACAGATACGCAGTATTTT. The J gene is TRBJ2-3, the V gene TRBV6-2 or TRBV6-3, with 7 bases aligning to TRBD1. The CDR3 spans 14 residues. The germline gives CDR1 MNHEY, CDR2 SVGEGT. V lost 6 bases to trimming and J lost 0 bases; unmatched junction nucleotides: 3.

This chain connects TRBV9 to TRBJ2-1, with 14 bases lining up with TRBD2. This CDR3 has 14 residues. Per the germline V gene, CDR1 is SGDLS and CDR2 is YYNGEE. Unmatched junction bases numbered 5, after V lost 7 bases and J lost 8 bases. In DNA, the CDR3 is TGTGCCAGCGGGACTAGCGGGAGCATAGATGAGCAGTTCTTC. Amino acids: CASGTSGSIDEQFF.

In its sample, this clonotype was seen a few times. A much larger clone differs by one base, so this may be a read error. The chain has TRBV2 and TRBJ2-7; 13 bases are a match to TRBD2. This CDR3 is 17 amino acids long. Germline V gene data show CDR1 as SNHLY and CDR2 as FYNNEI. Trimming took 4 bases from V and 4 from J; bases not matched to a gene: 10. The CDR3 sequence: CASSGAVLAGGSYEQYF. CDR3 coding DNA: TGTGCCAGCAGTGGAGCGGTACTAGCGGGAGGGTCTTACGAGCAGTACTTC.

The genes are TRBV14 and TRBJ1-1, with unresolved D. The CDR3 contains 13 residues. Trimming left V 5 bases short and J 1 base short, with 8 bases between. Germline values: CDR1 SGHDN, CDR2 FVKESK. The CDR3 region has the DNA TGTGCCAGCAGCGTGACATCGAACACTGAAGCTTTCTTT. Amino acids: CASSVTSNTEAFF.

There are a few counts of this clonotype. A much larger clone differs by one base, so this may be a read error. This chain uses TRBV6-1 with TRBJ2-7; no clear D gene. V was cut by 8 bases and J by 3 bases, with 8 bases left in between. CDR1 and CDR2 from the germline V gene are MNHNS and SASEGT. The CDR3 sequence is 11 residues long. CDR3 DNA sequence: TGTGCCAGCTTGGCGCTCTACGAGCAGTACTTC. It yields the protein CASLALYEQYF.